The 27 T cell receptor beta chains given below trace back to one sample, sequenced in a study of Graves' ophthalmopathy and Graves' hyperthyroidism. The authors amplified TCR beta CDR3 regions from RNA transcripts. Second-round multiplex PCR came after first-round RT-PCR with HTBI primers. MiXCR was run by TCRdb on the multiplex PCR reads, yielding one entry per CDR3 protein. Among just over 600,000 distinct CDR3 sequences, 22% were seen once, and the ten largest hold about 6.6%. Specimen: peripheral blood. The receptors were sampled from a woman between 18 and 29 years old with stable Graves' hyperthyroidism. Some clones in this sample may be carry-over from other donors' samples.

The chain links TRBV6-1 to TRBJ2-7; no reliable D call. Per the germline V gene, CDR1 is MNHNS and CDR2 is SASEGT. Between the trimmed V and J ends, which lost 6 bases and 3 bases, there was a span of 12 bases. This CDR3 has 13 residues. DNA of the CDR3: TGTGCCAGCAGCGTCACAGATTTCTACGAGCAGTACTTC. It yields the protein CASSVTDFYEQYF.

The sample holds many counts of this clonotype. The rearrangement uses TRBV5-1 and TRBJ2-5; 12 bases map to TRBD1. Germline CDR1 is SGHRS and CDR2 is YFSETQ. This CDR3 spans 16 amino acids. V gave up 8 bases and J gave up 5 bases; unmatched junction bases: 13. This chain's CDR3 is CARMITGTGGWETQYF. Written as DNA, the CDR3 is TGCGCCAGGATGATTACCGGGACAGGGGGCTGGGAGACCCAGTACTTC.

Concerning this clonotype itself: A read error may explain this, as a much larger clone is one base away. The rearrangement links TRBV29-1 to TRBJ2-7; D tentatively reads TRBD1 or TRBD2 (5 bases each). CDR1 and CDR2 from the germline V gene are SQVTM and ANQGSEA. CDR3 length: 13 residues. The CDR3 is CSVGAQAMGEHYF. CDR3 nucleotide sequence: TGCAGCGTTGGAGCCCAAGCCATGGGGGAGCACTACTTC.

This clonotype was seen repeatedly, ten times or more. The CDR3 loop is CASSPRTRLNTEAFF. CDR3 sequence (DNA): TGTGCCAGCAGCCCCCGGACTCGTTTGAACACTGAAGCTTTCTTT. The chain uses TRBV13 and TRBJ1-1; no clear D. Trimming removed 5 bases from V and 0 bases from J, with 13 bases in between. CDR3 length: 15 amino acids. CDR1 PRHDT and CDR2 FYEKMQ come from the germline V gene (reference sequence).

This clonotype has at least ten counts. The chain has TRBV11-2 and TRBJ2-2; 7 bases align to TRBD1. This CDR3 comprises 16 residues. After removal of 3 bases from V and 0 bases from J, the junction contained 4 bases not matched to a gene. In germline, CDR1 is SGHAT, CDR2 FQNNGV. CDR3 region: CASSLTGRANTGELFF. The DNA for the CDR3 is TGTGCCAGCAGCTTGACAGGGCGGGCGAACACCGGGGAGCTGTTTTTT. Full variable domain (rest looked up from reference TRBV11-2 and TRBJ2-2): EAGVAQSPRYKIIEKRQSVAFWCNPISGHATLYWYQQILGQGPKLLIQFQNNGVVDDSQLPKDRFSAERLKGVDSTLKIQPAKLEDSAVYLCASSLTGRANTGELFFGEGSRLTVL.

This clonotype was counted at least ten times. The rearrangement joins TRBV29-1 to TRBJ2-7; TRBD1 matches 8 bases. This CDR3 is 14 amino acids long. V lost 6 bases to trimming and J lost 1 base; unmatched junction nucleotides: 8. Germline CDR1 SQVTM, CDR2 ANQGSEA. Written as DNA, the CDR3 is TGCAGCGTGGAGAAGGACAGGGCTTCCTACGAGCAGTACTTC. Its protein is CSVEKDRASYEQYF.

The sample holds many counts of this clonotype. This chain links TRBV6-5 with TRBJ1-1; D gene ambiguous. CDR3 length: 15 amino acids. Germline loops: CDR1 MNHEY, CDR2 SVGAGI. The V end was cut by 0 bases, the J end by 0 bases, with 8 bases between. The CDR3: CASSYSPGLNTEAFF. In nucleotides, the CDR3 is TGTGCCAGCAGTTACTCCCCGGGATTGAACACTGAAGCTTTCTTT.

This clonotype showed up many times. V and J are TRBV7-2 and TRBJ1-1; D possibly corresponds to TRBD1 (6 bases). CDR1 is SGHTA and CDR2 is FQGNSA in the germline V gene. Trimming cost V 3 bases and J 10 bases, with 12 bases left between them. The length of the CDR3 is 12 residues. CDR3 in DNA: TGTGCCAGCAGCTTCGGACAGCCAGGAGCTTTCTTT. This translates into CASSFGQPGAFF.

This clonotype has only a few counts. V is TRBV4-2 and J is TRBJ1-1; a possible D gene is TRBD1 (5 bases). The ends were cut back, 4 bases at V and 7 bases at J, with 10 bases in the middle. The length of the CDR3 is 12 residues. Germline V gene lookup returns CDR1 LGHNA and CDR2 YNFKEQ. The CDR3 region has the DNA TGTGCCAGCAGCCGAGCCGACAGTGAAGCTTTCTTT. Translating it yields CASSRADSEAFF.

This clonotype was counted only a few times. This sequence joins TRBV9 and TRBJ1-3; D might be TRBD1 (5 bases). There are 16 residues in the CDR3. CDR1 and CDR2 (germline): SGDLS, YYNGEE. Trimming stripped 0 bases from V and 3 bases from J, with 13 bases between. CDR3 amino acids: CASSVEEGSGGNTIYF. The CDR3 nucleotides are TGTGCCAGCAGCGTAGAGGAGGGGTCTGGTGGAAACACCATATATTTT.

Ten or more counts support this clonotype. This rearrangement joins TRBV20-1 to TRBJ1-6; D possibly corresponds to TRBD1 (6 bases). Germline V gene lookup returns CDR1 DFQATT and CDR2 SNEGSKA (reference sequence). Trimming left V 6 bases short and J 2 bases short, with 14 bases between. The CDR3 length is 15 residues. The CDR3 loop is CSATTGGAYNSPLHF. CDR3 bases: TGCAGTGCAACCACCGGGGGCGCCTATAATTCACCCCTCCACTTT.

The V call is TRBV5-4, the J call TRBJ2-7, with D tentatively TRBD1 (5 bases). Per the germline V gene, CDR1 is SGHNT and CDR2 is YYREEE (reference sequence). CDR3 length equals 17 residues. Trimming cost V 2 bases and J 2 bases, with 20 bases left between them. CDR3 in DNA: TGTGCCAGCAGCTTCTGGGCAGGGTCTGGATACACCTACGAGCAGTACTTC. Translated, it gives CASSFWAGSGYTYEQYF.

This clonotype was seen at least ten times. The CDR3 DNA follows: TGTGCCAGCAGCGGACTAGCGGGAGACGAGACCCAGTACTTC. This encodes CASSGLAGDETQYF. The chain links TRBV27 to TRBJ2-5; 13 nucleotides line up with TRBD2. The CDR3 is 14 residues long. The junction had 3 bases not matched to a gene; V was cut back by 6 bases and J by 5 bases. Looked up from germline, CDR1 is MNHEY and CDR2 is SMNVEV (reference sequence).

There are many counts of this clonotype. The J gene is TRBJ1-5, the V gene TRBV7-2; perhaps TRBD1 as D (5 bases). The V end lost 1 base, the J end lost 0 bases, and 10 bases lay between the germline ends. CDR1 is SGHTA, CDR2 FQGNSA, per germline. CDR3 size: 16 residues. The CDR3: CASSLVWDVSNQPQHF. The CDR3 region has the DNA TGTGCCAGCAGCTTAGTTTGGGACGTTAGCAATCAGCCCCAGCATTTT.

There are many counts of this clonotype. The chain employs TRBV7-2 and TRBJ1-1, with a tentative D call TRBD1 (6 bases). The V gene's germline CDR1 is SGHTA and CDR2 FQGNSA. The V end was cut by 1 base, the J end by 6 bases, with 12 bases between. The CDR3 is made up of 14 amino acids. The CDR3 nucleotides read TGTGCCAGCAGCTTAGGCGGCGGGGGGCCTGAAGCTTTCTTT. Encoded protein: CASSLGGGGPEAFF.

The rearrangement links TRBV4-1 to TRBJ2-5, with TRBD1 matching over 7 bases. CDR1 and CDR2 (germline): MGHRA, YSYEKL. J was trimmed by 3 bases and V by 0 bases; bases with no gene match: 16. The CDR3 runs 19 residues. The CDR3 here is CASSQDQYWEQGLKETQYF. DNA for the CDR3: TGCGCCAGCAGCCAAGATCAGTATTGGGAACAGGGGCTCAAAGAGACCCAGTACTTC.

This clonotype was picked up a small number of times. The chain has TRBV2 and TRBJ1-2; TRBD1 is a possible D gene (5 bases). V was cut by 7 bases and J by 4 bases, with 16 bases left in between. The CDR3 covers 14 residues. The germline gives CDR1 SNHLY, CDR2 FYNNEI. The CDR3 loop is CASTGGVFVYGYTF. CDR3 bases: TGTGCCAGCACGGGAGGGGTGTTCGTCTATGGCTACACCTTC. The complete variable domain, with remaining parts taken from reference TRBV2 and TRBJ1-2, reads EPEVTQTPSHQVTQMGQEVILRCVPISNHLYFYWYRQILGQKVEFLVSFYNNEISEKSEIFDDQFSVERPDGSNFTLKIRSTKLEDSAMYFCASTGGVFVYGYTFGSGTRLTVV.

V gene TRBV25-1 combines with J gene TRBJ2-7; D may match TRBD1 or TRBD2 (5 bases each). The CDR3 is made up of 15 amino acids. Germline values: CDR1 MGHDK, CDR2 SYGVNS. The V and J ends lost 3 bases and 3 bases respectively, with 15 bases between them. CDR3 DNA sequence: TGTGCCAGCAGTGAGGGACCCAGAAAAAACTACGAGCAGTACTTC. As protein: CASSEGPRKNYEQYF.

This clonotype has at least ten counts. The chain uses TRBV25-1 and TRBJ2-7, with TRBD2 matching 11 bases. Germline CDR1 reads MGHDK; CDR2 reads SYGVNS. The J segment lost 6 bases and the V segment lost 2 bases, leaving 0 bases of the junction unmatched. The CDR3 runs to 13 residues. The CDR3 DNA reads TGTGCCAGCAGTGAAGGGACTAGCGGCGAGCAGTACTTC. Translating gives CASSEGTSGEQYF.

The gene calls are TRBV27 and TRBJ2-7, with 11 bases matching TRBD2. After removal of 3 bases from V and 6 bases from J, the junction contained 4 bases not matched to a gene. Germline V CDR1 and CDR2: MNHEY, SMNVEV (reference sequence). CDR3 size: 14 residues. DNA for the CDR3: TGTGCCAGCAGTTTCACTAGCGGGAGAAGCGAGCAGTACTTC. This translates into CASSFTSGRSEQYF.

This clonotype came up many times. The chain links TRBV2 to TRBJ2-5; possible D gene TRBD1, 6 bases. The CDR3 consists of 14 residues. Deletions cut 6 bases from V and 1 base from J, with 12 bases between. Germline CDR1 is SNHLY and CDR2 is FYNNEI. The CDR3 nucleotides read TGTGCCAGCAGCGAACAGGGTGGCCAAGAGACCCAGTACTTC. Residues: CASSEQGGQETQYF.

This clonotype was found many times. V and J are TRBV5-1 and TRBJ1-1; 9 bases map to TRBD1. Germline V gene sequence: CDR1 SGHRS, CDR2 YFSETQ. The V segment lost 4 bases and the J segment 5 bases; nucleotides outside the gene matches: 18. CDR3 length equals 18 residues. The CDR3 DNA reads TGCGCCAGCAGCCTCACCACAGGGGGCGCTGGGGGAGGAACTGAAGCTTTCTTT. Translating it yields CASSLTTGGAGGGTEAFF.

This clonotype was picked up many times. The chain couples TRBV10-3 to TRBJ1-3, with D possibly TRBD1 on 6 matching bases. This CDR3 has 13 amino acids. The V gene lost 6 bases and the J gene lost 7 bases, with 13 bases spanning the gap. CDR1 and CDR2 (germline): ENHRY, SYGVKD. The CDR3 region has the DNA TGTGCCATCAGGCCAGGGCAGGGGAACACCATATATTTT. Its protein product is CAIRPGQGNTIYF.

In this sample, this clonotype turned up many times. V usage is TRBV28 and J usage is TRBJ1-1, with a weak D call TRBD1 (5 bases). This CDR3 is built from 13 residues. V was cut by 3 bases and J by 7 bases, with 12 bases left in between. Germline values: CDR1 MDHEN, CDR2 SYDVKM. CDR3: CASSFSDSFEAFF. The CDR3 DNA reads as TGTGCCAGCAGTTTCTCCGACAGCTTTGAAGCTTTCTTT.

This clonotype showed up many times. This chain uses TRBV30 with TRBJ1-5, with unresolved D. The CDR3 contains 15 residues. Germline lookup yields CDR1 GTSNPN and CDR2 SVGIG (reference sequence). V lost 0 bases, J lost 0 bases, and 9 bases lay in between. The CDR3 loop is CAWSVGSNSNQPQHF. The CDR3, as DNA: TGTGCCTGGAGTGTAGGCTCCAATAGCAATCAGCCCCAGCATTTT.

The table lists this clonotype with a few counts. The chain is built from TRBV27 and TRBJ1-2, with 10 bases that match TRBD1. Unmatched junction bases numbered 9, after V lost 8 bases and J lost 3 bases. In germline, CDR1 is MNHEY, CDR2 SMNVEV (reference sequence). CDR3 length: 15 residues. CDR3 nucleotide sequence: TGTGCCAGCCGCGGGCCCGGGACAGGGGACTATGGCTACACCTTC. Translation: CASRGPGTGDYGYTF.

This clonotype was found many times. This rearrangement joins TRBV12-3 or TRBV12-4 to TRBJ1-1; tentative D call: TRBD1 (5 bases). This CDR3 has 13 residues. Trimming stripped 6 bases from V and 5 bases from J, with 13 bases between. The CDR3 DNA reads as TGTGCCAGCAGACAGACAGACTTGACTGAAGCTTTCTTT. It specifies CASRQTDLTEAFF.